This T cell receptor (beta chain) was documented in a study of shared clonotypes between healthy human individuals. The repertoire was sequenced with immunoSEQ multiplex PCR; TCRdb's copy has only in-frame clones and lacks some. The table lists 2 million to 3 million clones, 80% to 95% of them singletons. This clone turned up a few times. V lost 5 bases, J lost 6 bases, and 16 bases lay in between. The CDR3 is 14 amino acids. Germline V gene data show CDR1 as ENHRY and CDR2 as SYGVKD. This receptor was taken from a man aged 18 to 30 in good health. Some clones in this sample may be carry-over from other donors' samples. The V gene is TRBV10-3, the J gene TRBJ1-1; D possibly corresponds to TRBD1 (5 bases). Material for sequencing was naive CD4+ T cells from PBMCs. Subset specified: CD45RA+ positively selected. CDR3 in amino acids: CAISPSSGDAEAFF. The CDR3 DNA sequence: TGTGCCATCAGTCCGAGCTCCGGGGACGCTGAAGCTTTCTTT.